This T cell receptor beta chain stems from a study of cytomegalovirus exposure and HLA in healthy donors. General study points: Testing in vitro showed a few CMV-associated chains specific for CMV antigens.

Amplification used 60 Vbeta primers and 13 Jbeta primers. Sequenced by immunoSEQ multiplex PCR; TCRdb stores in-frame clones only, minus some. The sample holds some 110,000 clones; around 68% are singletons and the top ten take 9.5% to 13%. The V and J ends lost 3 bases and 2 bases, in that order; junction bases with no gene match: 6. Per the germline V gene, CDR1 is KGHSH and CDR2 is LQKENI. The CDR3 spans 15 residues. Concerning this clone itself: Its cognate antigen is unknown.

The sequenced sample consisted of PBMCs. This chain uses TRBV18 with TRBJ1-2; 7 bases agree with TRBD1. This receptor was identified in a woman aged 50 to 65 in good health and CMV-seropositive. This CDR3 reads CASSPLGGANYGYTF. CDR3 in DNA: TGTGCCAGCTCACCTCTAGGGGGCGCAAACTATGGCTACACCTTC.